This T cell receptor beta chain was documented in a study of cytomegalovirus exposure and HLA in healthy donors. The CDR3 is 14 amino acids. Germline trimming cut 6 bases from V and 6 bases from J; bases unmatched to any gene: 9. Germline CDR1 is MNHNS and CDR2 is SASEGT. PCR amplification relied on 60 Vbeta primers (plus 13 Jbeta primers). The table came from immunoSEQ multiplex PCR; TCRdb's copy has only in-frame clones and leaves some out. Of roughly 35,000 clones listed, approximately 55% were seen once; the top ten hold about 6.1%. The chain couples TRBV6-1 to TRBJ2-7; 9 bases line up with TRBD1. The sequenced material came from PBMCs. The TCR sequence derives from a woman aged 40 to 49 in good health and CMV-seropositive. The CDR3 nucleotides read TGTGCCAGCAGGGGACAGGGAAGTCTTGGCGAGCAGTACTTC. It is translated as CASRGQGSLGEQYF.